The clone carrying this T cell receptor beta chain has more than one count but fewer than ten. This record belongs to a study of CD4+ T cells in melanoma. Here immunoSEQ multiplex PCR was the method, and the copy in TCRdb shows in-frame clones only, minus some. The sample contains 8,500 to 10,000 clones, less than 75% of which appear only once. This CDR3 is built from 15 residues. CDR1 and CDR2 (germline): MDHEN, SYDVKM. V lost 2 bases and J lost 5; bases outside the gene matches: 2. The origin of this receptor is a human donor with melanoma. The chain uses TRBV28 and TRBJ2-1, with 11 bases identical to TRBD2. Sequences were obtained from cells from a culture (not recorded whether cultured in vitro). Here the CDR3 reads CASSLIAGGNNEQFF. DNA for the CDR3: TGTGCCAGCAGTTTAATAGCGGGGGGGAACAATGAGCAGTTCTTC. Full variable domain (missing parts from reference TRBV28 and TRBJ2-1): DVKVTQSSRYLVKRTGEKVFLECVQDMDHENMFWYRQDPGLGLRLIYFSYDVKMKEKGDIPEGYSVSREKKERFSLILESASTNQTSMYLCASSLIAGGNNEQFFGPGTRLTVL.